Presented here are 10 T cell receptor beta chains from one specimen sequenced in a study of naive and memory T cell subsets. The beta constant-region primer was an equimolar mix of two oligonucleotides covering TRBC1 and TRBC2. TCRdb used MiXCR to reprocess the UMI-ligation and nested PCR reads, holding one entry per CDR3 protein. The sample has around 160,000 distinct CDR3 sequences; about a sixth are singletons. The sequenced sample was naive CD4+ T cells from blood. These receptors originate from a human donor in good health.

The chain couples TRBV20-1 to TRBJ1-2, with TRBD1 as a possible D gene (6 bases). Trimming cost V 3 bases and J 5 bases, with 19 bases left between them. Germline lookup yields CDR1 DFQATT and CDR2 SNEGSKA (reference sequence). The CDR3 is made up of 15 amino acids. The CDR3, as DNA: TGCAGTGCTAGTTCAGGGGCAGGCGGAGGGTATGGCTACACCTTC. This gives the protein CSASSGAGGGYGYTF.

V gene TRBV25-1 combines with J gene TRBJ1-6; D call uncertain. Trimming took off 8 bases at V and 4 bases at J, with 9 bases between the two ends. CDR3 length equals 13 residues. The germline V gene has CDR1 MGHDK and CDR2 SYGVNS. In nucleotides, the CDR3 is TGTGCCAGCGCCACGGAATATAATTCACCCCTCCACTTT. Its translation is CASATEYNSPLHF.

This clonotype was detected only a few times. V and J are TRBV5-1 and TRBJ2-7; 8 nucleotides agree with TRBD2. V shed 0 bases, J shed 0 bases, and the junction held 2 bases outside the gene matches. CDR1 and CDR2 from the germline V gene are SGHRS and YFSETQ. This CDR3 contains 15 residues. The CDR3 here is CASSLVSGTSYEQYF. In nucleotides, the CDR3 is TGCGCCAGCAGCTTGGTTAGCGGGACCTCCTACGAGCAGTACTTC.

This clonotype was observed a few times. The genes are TRBV24-1 and TRBJ1-1, with 7 bases identical to TRBD1. Looked up from germline, CDR1 is KGHDR and CDR2 is SFDVKD. CDR3 length: 13 residues. V gave up 9 bases and J gave up 5 bases; unmatched junction bases: 8. This chain's CDR3 is CATRPDRETEAFF. In nucleotides, the CDR3 is TGTGCCACCCGACCCGACAGGGAAACTGAAGCTTTCTTT.

There are a few counts of this clonotype. CDR3 DNA: TGTGCCAGCAGTTACTCGCGGGGTGTTAATCAGCCCCAGCATTTT. Amino acids: CASSYSRGVNQPQHF. The rearrangement uses TRBV6-5 and TRBJ1-5; D not resolved. Germline lookup yields CDR1 MNHEY and CDR2 SVGAGI. V was clipped by 0 bases and J by 4 bases, with 10 bases between them. CDR3 size: 15 residues.

The chain carries TRBV9 and TRBJ2-3, with 10 bases that match TRBD2. J was trimmed by 4 bases and V by 5 bases; bases with no gene match: 7. There are 15 residues in the CDR3. The germline V gene has CDR1 SGDLS and CDR2 YYNGEE. The CDR3 reads CASREREGQPDTQYF. The CDR3 DNA reads as TGTGCCAGCAGGGAGCGGGAGGGCCAACCAGATACGCAGTATTTT.

Only a few counts were recorded for this clonotype. The chain's CDR3 is CASRSGGAGIVEQYF. The CDR3 nucleotides read TGTGCCAGCAGGTCAGGGGGAGCGGGAATCGTCGAGCAGTACTTC. The genes are TRBV28 and TRBJ2-7; either TRBD1 or TRBD2 may fit D (7 bases each). This CDR3 contains 15 residues. Trimming cost V 6 bases and J 6 bases, with 21 bases left between them. Germline lookup yields CDR1 MDHEN and CDR2 SYDVKM.

V gene TRBV7-2 combines with J gene TRBJ2-7; 12 positions agree with TRBD2. Germline V lookup: CDR1 SGHTA, CDR2 FQGNSA. The length of the CDR3 is 15 residues. V shed 3 bases and J 3 bases; nucleotides not matched to a gene: 3. In nucleotides, the CDR3 is TGTGCCAGCAGCTTGACTAGCGGGAGTTTCTACGAGCAGTACTTC. Protein: CASSLTSGSFYEQYF.

The gene calls are TRBV18 and TRBJ2-7, with D possibly being TRBD1 (5 bases). Trimming removed 3 bases from V and 3 bases from J, with 18 bases in between. The CDR3 extends over 16 amino acids. Germline loops: CDR1 KGHSH, CDR2 LQKENI. The chain's CDR3 is CASSPPLSAGIYEQYF. CDR3 nucleotides: TGTGCCAGCTCACCCCCGCTGTCGGCAGGGATCTACGAGCAGTACTTC.

The chain recombines TRBV27 with TRBJ2-7; 7 positions match TRBD1. V trimming: 6 bases; J trimming: 1 base; junction bases outside the gene matches: 3. This CDR3 spans 13 amino acids. Germline V gives CDR1 MNHEY, CDR2 SMNVEV (reference sequence). Here the CDR3 reads CASRNRGSYEQYF. CDR3 sequence (DNA): TGTGCCAGCAGAAACAGGGGATCCTACGAGCAGTACTTC.